This T cell receptor (beta chain) is drawn from a study of T cell repertoires in breast cancer (dated by TCRdb to 2016 to 2017). Regarding the study in general: The study profiled tumors, lymph nodes and peripheral blood lymphocytes from breast cancer patients, plus peripheral blood from healthy control donors. Nine healthy donors, of an age range similar to that of the patients, were included as controls. Most of the roughly 21 patient tumors analyzed for shared TCRs were ER+/PR+. Tumors and tumor-involved lymph nodes were minced, digested with Liberase and DNase, and then passed through 70-um and 40-um filters. Blood samples were separated by Ficoll, whereas tumor-free lymph nodes were processed without any enzymatic digestion. Sequencing yielded on average around 500,000 sequences per sample and roughly 9.5 reads per input cell. Given the low mutational burden of breast cancer and the rarity of common mutations in breast cancer, it was reasoned that TCRs shared between breast cancer patients would target shared antigens.

Concerning this clonotype itself: There is no known antigen for this receptor. No much larger clone is present one base from it, and per-base qualities are unavailable.

Results and caveats for the whole study, not just this receptor: Tumor-involved sentinel lymph nodes shared about fourfold more TCRs with matched tumor repertoires than tumor-free nodes (roughly 8% versus 2%). Shared TCRs were encoded by various nucleotide sequences, which suggests selection and expansion based on antigen. TRBV7 predominated among the shared TCRs, which could possibly reflect tumor recognition or a mispriming bias from eight TRBV7 primers. Possible tumor specificity was suggested for some 18 TCR pairs that were shared across seven or more patient tumors yet rarely found in control blood. Emulsion RT-PCR was considered qualitative rather than quantitative, since transcript abundance and primer differences skewed clone recovery. Discarding singleton TCRs and sampling only part of each tumor may have missed genuine antitumor clones.

The library was built by means of emulsion pairing. A second nested PCR with blocking oligos suppressed unpaired genes, then a third nested PCR added Illumina adaptors and barcodes. Each emulsion RT-PCR master mix held about 4,500-260,000 T cells and included C-region, Stepout and V-region primers. The Micellula Emulsion and Purification Kit was used to make the emulsions, and Qiagen OneStep RT-PCR reagents were used for RT-PCR. Pooled libraries were sequenced on an Illumina MiSeq with paired-end 2 x 250 reads. The authors' pipeline ran thus. Read pairs were joined in Galaxy and clipped at the engineered overlap into separate alpha and beta files, and reads that were not clipped were discarded. Alpha-beta pairs were assigned with CompleteTCR, a MiTCR-based pipeline that links chains sharing read cluster identifiers using an R script. TCR sequences that were observed only once, representing about 1-3.4%, were removed as potential sequencing errors. In-frame beta chains were kept once TCRdb had trimmed the public reads at Q25 with fastp and called clones with MiXCR. All rows with the same CDR3 protein become a single entry with the most common DNA and genes. TCRdb, rather than the study authors, made the V and J calls. The sample table records around 43,000 distinct CDR3 sequences; roughly 42% of these occur just once. The ten most abundant clones make up 50% to 65% of the sample.

From a lookup of the germline V gene (reference sequence), CDR1 and CDR2 are MNHNY and SVGAGI. Reading from cysteine to phenylalanine, the CDR3 counts 15 amino acids. Only the CDR3 DNA stays, 45 bases, in frame from base 1. Trimming removed 2 bases from V and 3 bases from J; the gene matches leave 4 bases unexplained. The study used an expanded emulsion RT-PCR method with primers for all TCR V genes to analyze paired alpha-beta TCRs of CD8+ T cells. CD8+ T cells were isolated with a CD8 positive selection kit and were then incubated overnight in roughly 9.1 IU/mL IL-2 prior to emulsion RT-PCR. What was sequenced was CD8+ T cells. The origin of this receptor is a pool of human donors with breast cancer or a healthy control (not recorded which). The sequence is built from TRBV6-6 and TRBJ2-3, with 8 middle bases fitting TRBD2. Here is the DNA: TGTGCCAGCAGTTACCAAACTAGCGGAACAGATACGCAGTATTTT. This gives the protein CASSYQTSGTDTQYF.